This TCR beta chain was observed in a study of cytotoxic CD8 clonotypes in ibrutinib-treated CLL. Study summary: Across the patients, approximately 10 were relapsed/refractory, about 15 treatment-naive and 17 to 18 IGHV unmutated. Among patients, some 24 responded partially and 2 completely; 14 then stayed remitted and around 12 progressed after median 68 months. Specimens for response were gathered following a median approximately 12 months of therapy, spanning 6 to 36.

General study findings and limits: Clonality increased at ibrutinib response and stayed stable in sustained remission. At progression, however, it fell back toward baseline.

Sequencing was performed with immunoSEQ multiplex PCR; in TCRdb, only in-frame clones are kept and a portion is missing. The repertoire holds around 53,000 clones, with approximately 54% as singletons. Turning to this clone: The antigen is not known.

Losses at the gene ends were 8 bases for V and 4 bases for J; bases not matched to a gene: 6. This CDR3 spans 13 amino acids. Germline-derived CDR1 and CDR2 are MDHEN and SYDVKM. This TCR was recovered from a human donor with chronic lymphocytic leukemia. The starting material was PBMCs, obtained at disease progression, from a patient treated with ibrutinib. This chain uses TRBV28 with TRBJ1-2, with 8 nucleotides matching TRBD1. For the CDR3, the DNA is TGTGCCAGCGGGACAGGTCCTTTCTATGGCTACACCTTC. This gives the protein CASGTGPFYGYTF.